The rows below give T cell receptor beta chains drawn from one sample of a study of neurological immune-mediated disorders. TCRdb re-derived calls from the 5' RACE reads in MiXCR, one entry per CDR3 protein. The data show some 21,000 distinct CDR3 sequences, roughly 6.2% seen once. Sequenced sample: CD8+ T cells from blood. Receptor source: a man younger than 35 in good health. The CDR3 runs from the conserved cysteine through the conserved F or W. A D gene is named only where the DNA matches it firmly. Part of the rows lack a size; the others show once, few, many or a class for expanded clones.

d_gene	abundance	v_gene	j_gene	CDR3aa	CDR3nt
NA	many	TRBV6-1	TRBJ1-1	CASSGGAPEAFF	TGTGCCAGCAGTGGAGGGGCCCCTGAAGCTTTCTTT
TRBD1	many	TRBV5-6	TRBJ1-2	CASSLRTGGLLYYGYTF	TGTGCCAGCAGCCTACGGACAGGGGGCCTTTTGTACTATGGCTACACCTTC
TRBD1	many	TRBV11-2	TRBJ2-6	CASSLFSGTGLLSGANVLTF	TGTGCCAGCAGCTTATTTTCCGGGACAGGGCTTTTATCTGGGGCCAACGTCCTGACTTTC
NA	many	TRBV27	TRBJ2-7	CASSLSGFSYEQYF	TGTGCCAGCAGTTTATCGGGGTTCTCCTACGAGCAGTACTTC
TRBD1	many	TRBV5-1	TRBJ2-7	CASSPQGAGYYEQYF	TGCGCCAGCAGCCCACAGGGGGCTGGCTACTACGAGCAGTACTTC
NA	many	TRBV20-1	TRBJ2-5	CSARAQRQGLFVVETQYF	TGCAGTGCTAGAGCCCAAAGGCAGGGGTTGTTTGTGGTGGAGACCCAGTACTTC
TRBD1	many	TRBV9	TRBJ2-7	CASSVEGQGAREQYF	TGTGCCAGCAGCGTAGAAGGTCAGGGGGCACGGGAGCAGTACTTC
TRBD2	many	TRBV27	TRBJ2-3	CASSPGGATQYF	TGTGCCAGCAGTCCGGGGGGGGCGACGCAGTATTTT
TRBD1	many	TRBV5-1	TRBJ1-1	CASSFSDTGGTEAFF	TGCGCCAGCAGCTTCTCCGATACAGGGGGCACTGAAGCTTTCTTT
TRBD2	many	TRBV7-9	TRBJ2-1	CASRAGLAGYEQFF	TGTGCCAGCAGAGCGGGACTAGCAGGGTATGAGCAGTTCTTC
NA	many	TRBV29-1	TRBJ2-3	CSVGIANVFPNTQYF	TGCAGCGTTGGTATCGCGAACGTTTTCCCGAATACGCAGTATTTT
TRBD2	many	TRBV7-6	TRBJ2-1	CASSRQRPGLGDNEQFF	TGTGCCAGCAGCCGTCAAAGGCCGGGACTAGGGGACAATGAGCAGTTCTTC
NA	many	TRBV10-3	TRBJ1-1	CAISELGLSEAFF	TGTGCCATCAGTGAGTTGGGGTTATCTGAAGCTTTCTTT
TRBD1	many	TRBV12-3/TRBV12-4	TRBJ1-1	CASSPGTGDAEAFF	TGTGCCAGCAGTCCCGGGACAGGGGACGCTGAAGCTTTCTTT
TRBD2	many	TRBV5-1	TRBJ2-1	CASSQGGPNNEQFF	TGCGCCAGCAGCCAGGGAGGGCCGAACAATGAGCAGTTCTTC
TRBD2	many	TRBV7-6	TRBJ2-1	CASSFGGGEVEQFF	TGTGCCAGCAGCTTTGGCGGGGGGGAGGTTGAGCAGTTCTTC
NA	many	TRBV6-6	TRBJ1-5	CASMEATHQPQHF	TGTGCCAGCATGGAGGCGACCCATCAGCCCCAGCATTTT
NA	many	TRBV11-2	TRBJ2-7	CASSLDPGIGYEQYF	TGTGCCAGCAGCTTAGATCCAGGGATAGGCTACGAGCAGTACTTC
NA	many	TRBV19	TRBJ1-2	CASSIVTPGFGYTF	TGTGCCAGTAGTATTGTGACTCCCGGCTTTGGCTACACCTTC
NA	many	TRBV6-5	TRBJ1-1	CASRARGQGPGTEAFF	TGTGCCAGCAGAGCCCGGGGCCAGGGCCCGGGCACTGAAGCTTTCTTT
NA	few	TRBV10-2	TRBJ2-3	CASSEGQPMGTDTQYF	TGCGCCAGCAGTGAGGGACAGCCGATGGGCACAGATACGCAGTATTTT
TRBD1	many	TRBV7-2	TRBJ2-3	CASSAVGQGAGDTQYF	TGTGCCAGCAGCGCAGTCGGACAGGGGGCTGGAGATACGCAGTATTTT
NA	many	TRBV20-1	TRBJ2-7	CSAREPFRYEQYF	TGCAGTGCTAGGGAACCCTTTAGGTACGAGCAGTACTTC
TRBD1	NA	TRBV3-1	TRBJ2-3	CRGQLSTDTQYF	TGTCGGGGACAGCTCAGCACAGATACGCAGTATTTT
NA	many	TRBV4-1	TRBJ1-5	CASSQAQGGQKPQHF	TGCGCCAGCAGCCAAGCGCAGGGAGGTCAAAAGCCCCAGCATTTT